These 11 T cell receptor beta chains were sequenced from one sample in a study of blood T cells in healthy people across ages. A second PCR, run for roughly 7 to 11 cycles, used a sample-barcoded 5' primer plus a J-beta primer mix. TCRdb re-called the 5' RACE reads with MiXCR, one entry per CDR3 protein. The table shows 1.4 million or so distinct CDR3 sequences, with approximately 43% occurring only once. Specimen: blood. The receptor set was obtained from a woman in her late teens or twenties in good health.

This clonotype was recorded a few times. In DNA, the CDR3 is TGTGCCAGCAGCCTAGTCGGAGTCCGAGAGACCCAGTACTTC. Its translation is CASSLVGVRETQYF. V is TRBV12-3 or TRBV12-4 and J is TRBJ2-5; D call uncertain. V shed 6 bases and J shed 4 bases, with 15 bases lying between them. CDR3 size: 14 residues.

This rearrangement joins TRBV7-2 to TRBJ2-5; 11 nucleotides align to TRBD2. The CDR3 totals 15 residues. Germline lookup yields CDR1 SGHTA and CDR2 FQGNSA. V shed 0 bases, J shed 4 bases, and the junction held 1 base outside the gene matches. CDR3 nucleotide sequence: TGTGCCAGCAGCTTAGCGGGACTAGCGGTAGAGACCCAGTACTTC. Its protein is CASSLAGLAVETQYF.

This clonotype was seen only a few times. The chain employs TRBV4-1 and TRBJ2-7; tentatively, D is TRBD2 (5 bases). The V end was cut by 0 bases, the J end by 0 bases, with 15 bases between. CDR3 length equals 17 residues. CDR1 is MGHRA, CDR2 YSYEKL, per germline. The CDR3 region is CASSQDLWVASSYEQYF. CDR3 in DNA: TGCGCCAGCAGCCAAGATCTCTGGGTAGCGAGCTCCTACGAGCAGTACTTC.

The chain recombines TRBV11-1 with TRBJ2-7, with 8 nucleotides matching TRBD1. The J segment lost 7 bases and the V segment lost 1 base, leaving 15 bases of the junction unmatched. This CDR3 has 17 residues. CDR1 is SGHAT, CDR2 FQDESV, per germline (reference sequence). The CDR3 here is CASSLEDRVFSYNEQYF. The CDR3 DNA follows: TGTGCCAGCAGCTTAGAGGACAGGGTTTTTTCCTACAATGAGCAGTACTTC.

This clonotype turned up a few times. This chain links TRBV12-5 with TRBJ2-4; D is undetermined. Germline V gives CDR1 LGHNT, CDR2 FRNRAP. Trimming took 0 bases from V and 9 from J, leaving 12 bases between them. The CDR3 totals 14 residues. The CDR3 loop is CASGLVRQPGIQYF. The DNA of the CDR3 is TGTGCTAGTGGTTTGGTACGGCAACCAGGCATTCAGTACTTC.

CDR3 sequence reads: CSVDSGSSSDTQYF. For the CDR3, the DNA is TGCAGCGTTGACTCGGGCTCCTCCTCGGATACGCAGTATTTT. The chain uses TRBV29-1 and TRBJ2-3; no firm D call. The germline gives CDR1 SQVTM, CDR2 ANQGSEA. The ends were cut back, 3 bases at V and 6 bases at J, with 16 bases in the middle. This CDR3 region has 14 residues.

The V gene is TRBV4-1, the J gene TRBJ2-7; 7 nucleotides align to TRBD2. V lost 0 bases, J lost 3 bases, and 14 bases stayed unmatched. Germline V lookup: CDR1 MGHRA, CDR2 YSYEKL. This CDR3 has 18 residues. As DNA, the CDR3 is TGCGCCAGCAGCCAAGAGGAAGTGATTGGCGGGAGATACTACGAGCAGTACTTC. Encoded protein: CASSQEEVIGGRYYEQYF.

CDR3: CASSLGTLGRGTDTQYF. For the CDR3, the DNA is TGCGCCAGCAGCTTGGGGACCTTAGGACGGGGCACAGATACGCAGTATTTT. The rearrangement links TRBV5-1 to TRBJ2-3; D is unclear. V lost 0 bases, J lost 1 base, and 15 bases lay in between. The V gene's germline CDR1 is SGHRS and CDR2 YFSETQ. The CDR3 length is 17 residues.

The chain combines TRBV20-1 with TRBJ1-4; 9 bases fit TRBD1. This CDR3 comprises 14 residues. The V gene's germline CDR1 is DFQATT and CDR2 SNEGSKA (reference sequence). With V trimmed by 3 bases and J by 4 bases, 3 bases remained unmatched. In DNA, the CDR3 is TGCAGTGCTAGGGGGGGACAGGGTAATGAAAAACTGTTTTTT. Translating it yields CSARGGQGNEKLFF.

The chain combines TRBV18 with TRBJ1-2; D not resolved. Germline assignment: CDR1 KGHSH and CDR2 LQKENI. The CDR3 totals 14 residues. Trimming removed 4 bases from V and 1 base from J, with 10 bases in between. CDR3 in amino acids: CASSLNLDNYGYTF. CDR3 nucleotides: TGTGCCAGCTCACTGAATCTCGATAACTATGGCTACACCTTC.

The genes are TRBV15 and TRBJ1-1, with D uncertain. This CDR3 region has 14 residues. V was trimmed by 2 bases and J by 0 bases, leaving 7 bases between them. Germline lookup yields CDR1 LNHNV and CDR2 YYDKDF (reference sequence). This CDR3 is CATSRYGLNTEAFF. The CDR3 DNA reads as TGTGCCACCAGCAGATACGGACTGAACACTGAAGCTTTCTTT.